The clone carrying this T cell receptor beta chain came up a few times. Its target is not known. The entry originates in a study of regulatory T cells in long-lasting Graves disease. At the level of the study: Positive TSH receptor antibodies alongside over 5 years of antithyroid drugs were what marked Graves' disease as persistent.

Described time point: persistent/refractory GD, antithyroid drugs over 5 years with positive TRAb. The TCR library was made from RNA extracted from PBMCs. There are 15 residues in the CDR3. After removal of 7 bases from V and 1 base from J, the junction contained 9 bases not matched to a gene. The germline V gene has CDR1 MNHNS and CDR2 SASEGT. The authors built TCR beta libraries using iRepertoire HTBI primers and Arm-PCR of CDR3 regions. As originally analysed: Identification of gene segments yielded 60 or so TRBV and over 12 TRBJ across samples. TCRdb reprocessed the multiplex PCR reads with MiXCR, giving one entry per CDR3 protein. The V and J calls, along with clone size, are taken from TCRdb and not from the paper's own processing. The table shows a few hundred thousand distinct CDR3 sequences, with about 20% occurring only once. Whole-study findings and limits: Repertoires from persistent disease leaned toward TRBV28, TRBJ1-2 and TRBJ2-5. Limited samples may have lowered accuracy.

The J gene is TRBJ2-7, the V gene TRBV6-1; 8 bases agree with TRBD2. This receptor was obtained from a female donor with Graves disease. The sample here was peripheral blood mononuclear cells (PBMCs), taken when the disease was refractory, from a patient treated with antithyroid drugs. The CDR3 protein is CASTQTSVVSYEQYF. DNA of the CDR3: TGTGCCAGCACCCAGACTAGCGTGGTTTCCTACGAGCAGTACTTC.